These 15 T cell receptor beta chains were all obtained from the same sample, sequenced in a study of T cells in Graves' hyperthyroidism and ophthalmopathy. Authors of the study amplified TCR beta CDR3 regions from RNA transcripts. When the TCR CDR3 underwent first-round RT-PCR, the HTBI primer set was used. TCRdb analysed the multiplex PCR reads with MiXCR anew, one entry per CDR3 protein. The sample consists of more than 550,000 distinct CDR3 sequences, 15% to 20% of them appearing once. Sequencing input: blood. Source of these receptors: a man over 45 with Graves' hyperthyroidism.

This clonotype was found many times. The gene calls are TRBV5-1 and TRBJ2-1; D gene unclear. Germline values: CDR1 SGHRS, CDR2 YFSETQ. CDR3 length: 15 residues. V lost 2 bases and J lost 0, with 9 bases in between. CDR3 nucleotide sequence: TGCGCCAGCAGCTTTGGGCTGGTCTCCTACAATGAGCAGTTCTTC. This encodes CASSFGLVSYNEQFF.

This clonotype has just a few counts. One end of the junction fails to match germline, which may point to a read error. V is TRBV6-1 and J is TRBJ1-1; 7 bases align to TRBD1. The CDR3 consists of 12 residues. The V gene's germline CDR1 is MNHNS and CDR2 SASEGT. Written as DNA, the CDR3 is TGTACCAGCAGGGGGGACCCCACGGAAGCTTTCTTT. Translation: CTSRGDPTEAFF.

This clonotype was found many times. This chain links TRBV28 with TRBJ1-1; no definite D call. Trimming left V 4 bases short and J 6 bases short, with 9 bases between. Germline values: CDR1 MDHEN, CDR2 SYDVKM. The CDR3 consists of 12 residues. The CDR3 here is CASSSVAPEAFF. CDR3 DNA: TGTGCCAGCAGTTCGGTGGCCCCTGAAGCTTTCTTT.

Only a few counts were recorded for this clonotype. CDR3 DNA sequence: TGTGCCACTACAGCGTGGTCCACTGAAGCTTTCTTT. Protein sequence: CATTAWSTEAFF. V is TRBV19 and J is TRBJ1-1; no definite D call. The CDR3 sequence is 12 residues long. CDR1 and CDR2 (germline): LNHDA, SQIVND (reference sequence). V lost 10 bases and J 4 bases, leaving 13 bases between the germline ends.

The sample holds a few counts of this clonotype. The V and J genes are TRBV4-3 and TRBJ2-5, with 8 bases lining up with TRBD1. CDR1 and CDR2 (germline): LGHNA, YSLEER. J lost 1 base, V lost 1 base, and 5 bases had no gene match. The CDR3 is 16 amino acids. This CDR3 reads CASSQGDRPTQETQYF. In DNA form, the CDR3 reads TGCGCCAGCAGCCAAGGGGACAGGCCCACCCAAGAGACCCAGTACTTC.

This clonotype was counted many times. The rearrangement joins TRBV2 to TRBJ2-7; 8 nucleotides align to TRBD1. J was trimmed by 4 bases and V by 10 bases; bases with no gene match: 9. The length of the CDR3 is 13 residues. From germline, CDR1 is SNHLY and CDR2 FYNNEI. The CDR3 protein is CATGDRLAYEQYF. CDR3 bases: TGTGCCACCGGGGACAGGCTCGCTTACGAGCAGTACTTC.

This clonotype occurred many times. V and J are TRBV11-2 and TRBJ2-3, with 10 nucleotides matching TRBD2. CDR1 SGHAT and CDR2 FQNNGV come from the germline V gene. The V segment lost 5 bases and the J segment 4 bases; nucleotides outside the gene matches: 6. The CDR3 sequence is 15 residues long. The chain's CDR3 is CASSVLAGAPDTQYF. The CDR3 nucleotides read TGTGCCAGCAGCGTCCTAGCGGGAGCGCCAGATACGCAGTATTTT.

This clonotype was counted many times. V gene TRBV2 combines with J gene TRBJ1-5; D remains unclear. Germline CDR1 reads SNHLY; CDR2 reads FYNNEI. The V gene lost 4 bases and the J gene lost 8 bases, with 21 bases spanning the gap. CDR3 length equals 16 residues. CDR3 region: CASSGTLDRSYKPQHF. In DNA form, the CDR3 reads TGTGCCAGCAGTGGCACCCTTGACCGCTCATACAAGCCCCAGCATTTT.

Turning to this clonotype: Being one base from a much bigger clone, this may be a read error. The chain uses TRBV10-3 and TRBJ2-3; 8 positions match TRBD1. The germline V gene has CDR1 ENHRY and CDR2 SYGVKD. The CDR3 consists of 14 residues. Germline trimming cut 5 bases from V and 5 bases from J; bases unmatched to any gene: 6. The CDR3 sequence: CAISSGQGLDTQYF. The CDR3 coding sequence is TGTGCCATCAGTTCTGGACAGGGCTTAGATACGCAGTATTTT.

At least ten counts were recorded for this clonotype. This chain joins TRBV2 and TRBJ2-7, with TRBD2 matching 11 bases. Trimming cost V 7 bases and J 4 bases; bases outside gene matches: 6. This CDR3 contains 14 residues. Germline CDR1 SNHLY, CDR2 FYNNEI. CDR3 sequence (DNA): TGTGCCAGCAACCCCGGGACTAGCGGTTACGAGCAGTACTTC. Translating it yields CASNPGTSGYEQYF.

The CDR3 region is CASSLQRTAPGELFF. DNA of the CDR3: TGCGCCAGCAGCTTACAAAGGACAGCTCCCGGGGAGCTGTTTTTT. This rearrangement joins TRBV5-1 to TRBJ2-2; a weak D match, TRBD1 (6 bases). Germline V lookup: CDR1 SGHRS, CDR2 YFSETQ. With 2 bases removed from V and 6 bases from J, the gap between germline ends came to 14 bases. The CDR3 totals 15 residues.

The chain employs TRBV6-1 and TRBJ1-1, with 7 positions matching TRBD1. Germline CDR1 reads MNHNS; CDR2 reads SASEGT. The CDR3 totals 15 residues. Trimming removed 7 bases from V and 0 bases from J; junction bases left unmatched: 8. This CDR3 reads CASTPHRGLNTEAFF. The CDR3 DNA is TGTGCCAGCACGCCGCACAGGGGTTTGAACACTGAAGCTTTCTTT.

The sample holds many counts of this clonotype. The CDR3 region is CASTPRGAGTGELFF. CDR3 DNA sequence: TGTGCCAGCACCCCTCGGGGGGCTGGGACCGGGGAGCTGTTTTTT. This chain uses TRBV11-2 with TRBJ2-2; TRBD2 might be the D (7 bases). Between the trimmed V and J ends, which lost 7 bases and 5 bases, there was a span of 17 bases. This CDR3 comprises 15 residues. CDR1 SGHAT and CDR2 FQNNGV come from the germline V gene.

This clonotype was found a few times. The chain has TRBV4-2 and TRBJ1-4; no definite D call. Trimming removed 0 bases from V and 0 bases from J, with 5 bases in between. The CDR3 has 15 amino acids. The germline V gene has CDR1 LGHNA and CDR2 YNFKEQ. CDR3 coding DNA: TGTGCCAGCAGCCAAGATAAAGCAACTAATGAAAAACTGTTTTTT. The encoded protein is CASSQDKATNEKLFF.

There are a few counts of this clonotype. The V gene is TRBV28, the J gene TRBJ2-3; TRBD1 matches at 9 bases. Trimming at V came to 4 bases and at J to 5 bases, leaving 7 bases not matched to a gene. The CDR3 is 15 residues long. CDR1 is MDHEN and CDR2 is SYDVKM in the germline V gene. Here the CDR3 reads CASSSPGQGEDTQYF. In DNA, the CDR3 is TGTGCCAGCAGTTCTCCGGGACAGGGTGAAGATACGCAGTATTTT. Using reference TRBV28 and TRBJ2-3 for the parts outside the CDR3, the full variable domain is DVKVTQSSRYLVKRTGEKVFLECVQDMDHENMFWYRQDPGLGLRLIYFSYDVKMKEKGDIPEGYSVSREKKERFSLILESASTNQTSMYLCASSSPGQGEDTQYFGPGTRLTVL.